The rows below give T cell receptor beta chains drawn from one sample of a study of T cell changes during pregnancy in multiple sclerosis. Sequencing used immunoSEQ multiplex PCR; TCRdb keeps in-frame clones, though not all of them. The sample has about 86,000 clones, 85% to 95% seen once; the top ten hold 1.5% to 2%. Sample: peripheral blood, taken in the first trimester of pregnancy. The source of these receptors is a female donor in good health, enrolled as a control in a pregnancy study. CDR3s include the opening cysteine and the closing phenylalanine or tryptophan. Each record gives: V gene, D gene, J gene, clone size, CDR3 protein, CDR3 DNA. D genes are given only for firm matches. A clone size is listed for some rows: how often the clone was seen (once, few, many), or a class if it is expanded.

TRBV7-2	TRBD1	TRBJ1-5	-	CASSARQGGGQPQHF	TGTGCCAGCAGCGCCCGACAGGGTGGTGGCCAGCCCCAGCATTTT
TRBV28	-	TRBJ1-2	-	CASSPTPGQDGYTF	TGTGCCAGCAGCCCAACACCGGGACAAGATGGCTACACCTTC
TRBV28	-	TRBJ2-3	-	CASSLSTGDPHQGSTDTQYF	TGTGCCAGCAGTTTAAGTACGGGGGACCCCCACCAAGGGAGCACAGATACGCAGTATTTT
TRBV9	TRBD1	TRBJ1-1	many	CASSSSGGAGTEAFF	TGTGCCAGCAGCTCCTCAGGGGGCGCAGGCACTGAAGCTTTCTTT
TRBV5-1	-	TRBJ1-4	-	CASSLALKTNEKLFF	TGCGCCAGCAGCTTGGCCCTAAAAACTAATGAAAAACTGTTTTTT
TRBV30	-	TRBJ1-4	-	CAWSLWGGTANEKLFF	TGTGCCTGGAGTCTTTGGGGGGGGACCGCTAATGAAAAACTGTTTTTT
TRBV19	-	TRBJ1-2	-	CASSMETVYGYTF	TGTGCCAGTAGTATGGAGACAGTCTATGGCTACACCTTC
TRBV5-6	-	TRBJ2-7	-	CASRRSGTTYEQYF	TGTGCCAGCAGACGATCCGGGACAACTTACGAGCAGTACTTC
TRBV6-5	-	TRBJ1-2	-	CASSLRERYGYTF	TGTGCCAGCAGCCTCCGGGAGCGCTATGGCTACACCTTC
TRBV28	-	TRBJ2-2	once	CASSGGVNGELFF	TGTGCCAGCAGTGGGGGCGTTAACGGGGAGCTGTTTTTT
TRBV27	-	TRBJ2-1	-	CASSTLGAEAYNEQFF	TGTGCCAGCAGTACCCTAGGGGCAGAGGCCTACAATGAGCAGTTCTTC
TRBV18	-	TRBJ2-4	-	CASSPPEVKNIQYF	TGTGCCAGCTCACCACCAGAGGTAAAAAACATTCAGTACTTC
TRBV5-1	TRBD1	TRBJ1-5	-	CASSKTGLGDQPQHF	TGCGCCAGCAGCAAGACAGGGTTGGGGGATCAGCCCCAGCATTTT
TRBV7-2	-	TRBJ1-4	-	CASSLARAGEKLFF	TGTGCCAGCAGCCTCGCGCGTGCAGGGGAAAAACTGTTTTTT
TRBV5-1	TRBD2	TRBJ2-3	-	CASSSSGDTDTQYF	TGCGCCAGCAGTTCGAGCGGGGACACAGATACGCAGTATTTT
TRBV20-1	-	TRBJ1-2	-	CSAGRLDGYTF	TGCAGTGCTGGGAGACTGGATGGCTACACCTTC
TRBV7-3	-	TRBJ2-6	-	CASSILPAGSSGANVLTF	TGTGCCAGCAGCATATTGCCGGCAGGGTCATCTGGGGCCAACGTCCTGACTTTC
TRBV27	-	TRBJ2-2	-	CASSRGATGELFF	TGTGCCAGCAGCAGGGGAGCCACCGGGGAGCTGTTTTTT
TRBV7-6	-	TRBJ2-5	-	CASSVDSPWETQYF	TGTGCCAGCAGCGTCGACAGCCCGTGGGAGACCCAGTACTTC
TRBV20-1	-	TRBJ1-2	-	CSARGAYGYTF	TGCAGTGCTAGAGGGGCCTATGGCTACACCTTC
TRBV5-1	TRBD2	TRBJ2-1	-	CASSLRTSGNEQFF	TGCGCCAGCAGCCTCCGGACTAGCGGCAATGAGCAGTTCTTC
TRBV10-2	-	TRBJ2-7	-	CATSLNRASYEQYF	TGCGCCACCTCGCTCAACAGGGCCTCCTACGAGCAGTACTTC
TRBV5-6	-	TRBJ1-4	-	CASSPPGAGNEKLFF	TGTGCCAGCAGCCCCCCGGGAGCCGGTAATGAAAAACTGTTTTTT
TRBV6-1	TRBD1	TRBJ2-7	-	CASSDPRQGIRVLDEQYF	TGTGCCAGCAGTGACCCAAGACAGGGTATCAGGGTGTTGGACGAGCAGTACTTC
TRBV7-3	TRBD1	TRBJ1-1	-	CASSSSRGHTEAFF	TGTGCCAGCAGCTCCTCTAGGGGGCACACTGAAGCTTTCTTT
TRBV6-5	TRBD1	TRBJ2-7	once	CASSHRGQGIEQYF	TGTGCCAGCAGCCACAGGGGACAGGGAATCGAGCAGTACTTC
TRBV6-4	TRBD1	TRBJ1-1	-	CASRTRTGQNTEAFF	TGTGCCAGCAGAACACGGACAGGGCAGAACACTGAAGCTTTCTTT
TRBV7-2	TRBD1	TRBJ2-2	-	CASSLGAGGPGELFF	TGTGCCAGCAGCTTAGGAGCAGGGGGCCCCGGGGAGCTGTTTTTT
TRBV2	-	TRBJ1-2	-	CASRTDYGYTF	TGTGCCAGCAGGACAGACTATGGCTACACCTTC